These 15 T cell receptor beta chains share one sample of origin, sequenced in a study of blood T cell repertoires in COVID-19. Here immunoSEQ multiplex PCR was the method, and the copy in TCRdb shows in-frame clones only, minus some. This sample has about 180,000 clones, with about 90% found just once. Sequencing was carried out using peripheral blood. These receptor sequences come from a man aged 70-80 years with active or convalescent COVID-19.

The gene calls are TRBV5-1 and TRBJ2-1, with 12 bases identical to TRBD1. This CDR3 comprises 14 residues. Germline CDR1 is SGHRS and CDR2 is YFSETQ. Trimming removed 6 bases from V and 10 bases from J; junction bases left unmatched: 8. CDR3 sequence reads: CASTTGTGGNEQFF. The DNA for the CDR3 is TGCGCCAGCACCACCGGGACAGGGGGCAACGAGCAGTTCTTC.

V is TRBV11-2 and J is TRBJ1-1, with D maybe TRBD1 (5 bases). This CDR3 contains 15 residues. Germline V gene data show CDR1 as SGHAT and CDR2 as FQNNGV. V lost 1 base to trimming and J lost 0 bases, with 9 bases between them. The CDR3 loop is CASSLVVRVNTEAFF. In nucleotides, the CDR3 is TGTGCCAGCAGCTTAGTGGTCAGGGTGAACACTGAAGCTTTCTTT.

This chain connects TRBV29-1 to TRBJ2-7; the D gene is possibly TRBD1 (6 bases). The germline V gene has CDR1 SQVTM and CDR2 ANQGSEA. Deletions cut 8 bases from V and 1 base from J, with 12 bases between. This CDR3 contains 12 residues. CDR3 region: CSTRTASYEQYF. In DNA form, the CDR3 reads TGCAGCACGAGGACAGCATCCTACGAGCAGTACTTC.

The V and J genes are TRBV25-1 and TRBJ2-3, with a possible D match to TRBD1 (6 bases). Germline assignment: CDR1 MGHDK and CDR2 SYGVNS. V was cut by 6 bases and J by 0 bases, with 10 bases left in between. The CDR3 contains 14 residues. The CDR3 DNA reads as TGTGCCAGCAGCGGACAGATTAGCACAGATACGCAGTATTTT. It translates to CASSGQISTDTQYF.

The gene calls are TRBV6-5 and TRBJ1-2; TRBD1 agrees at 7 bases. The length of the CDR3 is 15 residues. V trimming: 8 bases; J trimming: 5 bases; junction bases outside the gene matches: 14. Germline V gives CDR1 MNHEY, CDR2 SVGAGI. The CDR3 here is CASQTGGGGKYGYTF. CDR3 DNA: TGTGCCAGCCAAACGGGTGGAGGGGGCAAATATGGCTACACCTTC.

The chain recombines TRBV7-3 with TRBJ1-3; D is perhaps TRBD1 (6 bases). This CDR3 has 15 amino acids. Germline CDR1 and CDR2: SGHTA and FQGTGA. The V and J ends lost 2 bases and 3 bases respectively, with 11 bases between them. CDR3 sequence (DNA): TGTGCCAGCAGCTTACGAGGGGGTGATGGAAACACCATATATTTT. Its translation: CASSLRGGDGNTIYF.

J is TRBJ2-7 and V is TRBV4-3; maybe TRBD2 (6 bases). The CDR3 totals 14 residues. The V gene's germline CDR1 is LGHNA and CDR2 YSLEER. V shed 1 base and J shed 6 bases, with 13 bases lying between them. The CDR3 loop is CASSQVVGGFEQYF. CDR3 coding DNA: TGCGCCAGCAGCCAAGTAGTCGGAGGGTTCGAGCAGTACTTC.

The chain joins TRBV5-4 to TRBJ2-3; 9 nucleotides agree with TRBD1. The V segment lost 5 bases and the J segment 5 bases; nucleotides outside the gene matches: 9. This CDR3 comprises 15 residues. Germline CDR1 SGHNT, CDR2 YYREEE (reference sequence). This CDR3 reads CASRLDTGGGDTQYF. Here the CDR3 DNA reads TGTGCCAGCAGGCTGGACACAGGGGGCGGAGATACGCAGTATTTT. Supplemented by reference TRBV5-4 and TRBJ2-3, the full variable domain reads ETGVTQSPTHLIKTRGQQVTLRCSSQSGHNTVSWYQQALGQGPQFIFQYYREEENGRGNFPPRFSGLQFPNYSSELNVNALELDDSALYLCASRLDTGGGDTQYFGPGTRLTVL.

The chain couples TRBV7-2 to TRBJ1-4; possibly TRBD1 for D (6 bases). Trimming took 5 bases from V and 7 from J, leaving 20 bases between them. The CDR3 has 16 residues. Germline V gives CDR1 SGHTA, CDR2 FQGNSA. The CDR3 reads CASSPSRQARGEKLFF. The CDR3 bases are TGTGCCAGCAGCCCAAGCAGGCAGGCCAGGGGTGAAAAACTGTTTTTT. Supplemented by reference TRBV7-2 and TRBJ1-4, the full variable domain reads GAGVSQSPSNKVTEKGKDVELRCDPISGHTALYWYRQSLGQGLEFLIYFQGNSAPDKSGLPSDRFSAERTGGSVSTLTIQRTQQEDSAVYLCASSPSRQARGEKLFFGSGTQLSVL.

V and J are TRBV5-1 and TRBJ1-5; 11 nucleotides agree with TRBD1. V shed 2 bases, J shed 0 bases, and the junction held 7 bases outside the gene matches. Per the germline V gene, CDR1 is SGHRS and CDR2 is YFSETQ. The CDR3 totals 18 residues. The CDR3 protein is CASSLGTGGRASNQPQHF. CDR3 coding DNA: TGCGCCAGCAGCTTAGGGACAGGGGGTCGGGCTAGCAATCAGCCCCAGCATTTT.

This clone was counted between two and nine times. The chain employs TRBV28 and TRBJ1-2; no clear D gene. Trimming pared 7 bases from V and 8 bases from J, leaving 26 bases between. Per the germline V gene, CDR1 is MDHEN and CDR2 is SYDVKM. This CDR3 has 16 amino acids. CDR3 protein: CASNHRSITPGKGYTF. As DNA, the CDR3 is TGTGCCAGCAATCATAGGTCGATAACTCCGGGAAAGGGCTACACCTTC.

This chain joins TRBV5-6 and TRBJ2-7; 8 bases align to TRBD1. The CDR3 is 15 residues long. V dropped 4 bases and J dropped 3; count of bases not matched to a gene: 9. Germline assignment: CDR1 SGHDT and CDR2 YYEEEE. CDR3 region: CASSPGQGVYYEQYF. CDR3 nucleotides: TGTGCCAGCAGCCCCGGACAGGGTGTTTACTACGAGCAGTACTTC.

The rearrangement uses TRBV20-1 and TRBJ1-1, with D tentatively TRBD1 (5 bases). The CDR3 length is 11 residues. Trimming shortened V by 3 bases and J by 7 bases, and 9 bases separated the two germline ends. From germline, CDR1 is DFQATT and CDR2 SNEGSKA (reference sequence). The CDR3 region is CSASRQGEAFF. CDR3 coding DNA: TGCAGTGCTAGTCGGCAGGGTGAAGCTTTCTTT.

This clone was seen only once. The CDR3 sequence is CASSFYGRGSPGNTIYF. The CDR3 DNA is TGTGCCAGCAGCTTTTATGGAAGGGGGTCGCCTGGAAACACCATATATTTT. This chain links TRBV5-5 with TRBJ1-3; weak D call: TRBD1 (6 bases). This CDR3 region has 17 residues. Germline CDR1 is SGHKS and CDR2 is YYEKEE (reference sequence). V dropped 2 bases and J dropped 2 bases, with 17 bases sitting between them.

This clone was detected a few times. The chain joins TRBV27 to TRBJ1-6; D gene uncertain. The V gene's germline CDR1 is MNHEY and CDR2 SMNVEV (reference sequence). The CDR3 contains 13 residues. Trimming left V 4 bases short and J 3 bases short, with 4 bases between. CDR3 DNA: TGTGCCAGCAGTTCTAACTATAATTCACCCCTCCACTTT. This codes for CASSSNYNSPLHF.